Reported below is one T cell receptor (beta chain). These data belong to a study of blood T cell repertoires in COVID-19. Using immunoSEQ multiplex PCR, the repertoire was profiled, and TCRdb retains in-frame clones only, with some absent. The sample shows some 310,000 clones, roughly 89% of them seen only once. V lost 6 bases to trimming and J lost 0 bases, with 15 bases between them. Germline CDR1 is KGHSH and CDR2 is LQKENI. The CDR3 consists of 17 residues. The source material was peripheral blood. V gene TRBV18 combines with J gene TRBJ1-6; D unresolved. This TCR was sampled from a woman aged 40 to 50 with COVID-19, enrolled during active disease. This chain's CDR3 is CASSPNPAGSYNSPLHF. CDR3 in DNA: TGTGCCAGCTCCCCAAACCCGGCGGGCTCCTATAATTCACCCCTCCACTTT.